These 16 T cell receptor beta chains were all obtained from the same sample, sequenced in a study of blood T cell repertoires in COVID-19. TCRdb keeps only in-frame clones here, not all; method: immunoSEQ multiplex PCR. The sample lists roughly 160,000 clones, less than 85% occurring once. Sequencing was performed on peripheral blood. Source of these receptors: a woman older than 75 with active or convalescent COVID-19.

This clone was detected only a few times. The chain couples TRBV2 to TRBJ2-6; 8 positions match TRBD1. Germline trimming cut 4 bases from V and 0 bases from J; bases unmatched to any gene: 8. The CDR3 runs 18 residues. Germline V gene lookup returns CDR1 SNHLY and CDR2 FYNNEI. Here the CDR3 reads CASSAPGQAFSGANVLTF. The CDR3 DNA is TGTGCCAGCAGTGCCCCGGGACAGGCTTTCTCTGGGGCCAACGTCCTGACTTTC.

This clone was seen a handful of times. The chain recombines TRBV7-6 with TRBJ1-3; 8 bases are shared with TRBD1. The junction had 4 bases not matched to a gene; V was cut back by 6 bases and J by 0 bases. Germline loops: CDR1 SGHVS, CDR2 FNYEAQ. This CDR3 contains 15 residues. In DNA form, the CDR3 reads TGTGCCAGCAGACCCACAGGGGGCTCTGGAAACACCATATATTTT. Protein: CASRPTGGSGNTIYF.

The chain carries TRBV28 and TRBJ2-5, with a possible D match to TRBD2 (7 bases). The CDR3 sequence is 15 residues long. Trimming left V 7 bases short and J 0 bases short, with 15 bases between. The germline V gene encodes CDR1 MDHEN and CDR2 SYDVKM. CDR3 in DNA: TGTGCCAGCACCATGGGGGGGGCCCACCAAGAGACCCAGTACTTC. This translates into CASTMGGAHQETQYF. The whole variable domain, filled in from reference TRBV28 and TRBJ2-5, reads DVKVTQSSRYLVKRTGEKVFLECVQDMDHENMFWYRQDPGLGLRLIYFSYDVKMKEKGDIPEGYSVSREKKERFSLILESASTNQTSMYLCASTMGGAHQETQYFGPGTRLLVL.

The chain has TRBV2 and TRBJ1-5, with 11 bases identical to TRBD1. V shed 8 bases and J 7 bases; nucleotides not matched to a gene: 10. Germline values: CDR1 SNHLY, CDR2 FYNNEI. The CDR3 is 15 residues long. The CDR3 spells CASGTPGQGGQPQHF. In DNA form, the CDR3 reads TGTGCCAGCGGAACTCCGGGACAGGGGGGGCAGCCCCAGCATTTT.

The genes are TRBV5-6 and TRBJ2-7; tentative D call: TRBD2 (5 bases). V lost 2 bases to trimming and J lost 7 bases, with 13 bases between them. Per the germline V gene, CDR1 is SGHDT and CDR2 is YYEEEE. The CDR3 runs 13 residues. This CDR3 reads CASSLGTPGEQYF. The CDR3 DNA reads as TGTGCCAGCAGCTTAGGAACTCCGGGGGAGCAGTACTTC.

The genes are TRBV27 and TRBJ1-2; 8 bases map to TRBD1. The CDR3 runs to 14 residues. In germline, CDR1 is MNHEY, CDR2 SMNVEV (reference sequence). V shed 6 bases and J 4 bases; nucleotides not matched to a gene: 7. In nucleotides, the CDR3 is TGTGCCAGCAGCCCCGGACAGGGCTTCTATGGCTACACCTTC. Translation gives CASSPGQGFYGYTF.

Comments on this clone: The junction and the germline gene differ at one end; a read error may be behind it. The chain has TRBV4-2 and TRBJ1-3; D is unclear. There are 14 residues in the CDR3. Germline values: CDR1 LGHNA, CDR2 YNFKEQ. CDR3 DNA sequence: TGTGCCAGCAGCCAACCTACAGCCGGAAACACCATACATTTT. It yields the protein CASSQPTAGNTIHF.

The chain links TRBV7-2 to TRBJ2-2; 8 nucleotides match TRBD1. With 4 bases clipped from V and 5 bases from J, the junction kept 3 bases outside the gene matches. The CDR3 has 14 amino acids. Looked up from germline, CDR1 is SGHTA and CDR2 is FQGNSA. The CDR3 sequence: CASSYRTGTGELFF. The DNA of the CDR3 is TGTGCCAGCAGCTACCGGACAGGGACCGGGGAGCTGTTTTTT.

V and J are TRBV29-1 and TRBJ2-7, with D perhaps matching TRBD2 (5 bases). The V gene's germline CDR1 is SQVTM and CDR2 ANQGSEA. The CDR3 length is 11 residues. Between the trimmed V and J ends, which lost 7 bases and 6 bases, there was a span of 13 bases. The CDR3 nucleotides read TGCAGCGGACGGGGAAGTGGCGAGCAGTACTTC. Translation: CSGRGSGEQYF.

This clone showed up just a few times. The chain carries TRBV7-3 and TRBJ2-7; maybe TRBD1 (6 bases). The length of the CDR3 is 12 residues. Germline CDR1 and CDR2: SGHTA and FQGTGA. Trimming shortened V by 6 bases and J by 7 bases, and 13 bases separated the two germline ends. CDR3 sequence reads: CASSQGSGEQYF. In DNA form, the CDR3 reads TGTGCCAGCAGTCAGGGGTCAGGAGAGCAGTACTTC.

The rearrangement joins TRBV5-1 to TRBJ1-6, with D maybe TRBD1 (5 bases). Germline CDR1 SGHRS, CDR2 YFSETQ. This CDR3 spans 15 amino acids. With 1 base removed from V and 1 base from J, the gap between germline ends came to 6 bases. This CDR3 reads CASSLRGSYNSPLHF. The CDR3 DNA is TGCGCCAGCAGCTTGAGGGGTTCCTATAATTCACCCCTCCACTTT.

This clone was detected only a few times. The chain links TRBV20-1 to TRBJ1-5; no clear D. There are 11 residues in the CDR3. CDR1 and CDR2 (germline): DFQATT, SNEGSKA (reference sequence). Trimming took 0 bases from V and 13 from J, leaving 10 bases between them. This CDR3 reads CSARDQRSQHF. CDR3 nucleotide sequence: TGCAGTGCTAGAGATCAGCGTAGTCAGCATTTT.

There are a few counts of this clone. The chain is built from TRBV9 and TRBJ1-2; D is possibly TRBD1 (5 bases). The CDR3 extends over 15 amino acids. V was cut by 0 bases and J by 5 bases, with 14 bases left in between. Germline CDR1 is SGDLS and CDR2 is YYNGEE. The CDR3 DNA is TGTGCCAGCAGCGTAGGGGTCAGGGTAGGGTATGGCTACACCTTC. This encodes CASSVGVRVGYGYTF.

The genes are TRBV28 and TRBJ1-1, with D uncertain. Trimming left V 6 bases short and J 4 bases short, with 9 bases between. This CDR3 comprises 12 residues. Germline V CDR1 and CDR2: MDHEN, SYDVKM. DNA of the CDR3: TGTGCCAGCAGCAGGACTACCACTGAAGCTTTCTTT. Translating gives CASSRTTTEAFF. Together with reference TRBV28 and TRBJ1-1, the CDR3 gives the full variable domain: DVKVTQSSRYLVKRTGEKVFLECVQDMDHENMFWYRQDPGLGLRLIYFSYDVKMKEKGDIPEGYSVSREKKERFSLILESASTNQTSMYLCASSRTTTEAFFGQGTRLTVV.

The chain employs TRBV9 and TRBJ1-4; 10 bases are a match to TRBD1. V lost 4 bases to trimming and J lost 8 bases; unmatched junction nucleotides: 5. Germline values: CDR1 SGDLS, CDR2 YYNGEE. This CDR3 region has 14 residues. The CDR3 loop is CASSRDRGDEKLFF. The CDR3, as DNA: TGTGCCAGCAGCCGGGACAGGGGTGACGAAAAACTGTTTTTT.

The DNA for the CDR3 is TGTGCCAGCAGTGTTGGGGGGTCCTATAATTCACCCCTCCACTTT. Translated, it gives CASSVGGSYNSPLHF. This chain joins TRBV2 and TRBJ1-6; weak D call: TRBD1 (5 bases). The CDR3 totals 15 residues. Germline V CDR1 and CDR2: SNHLY, FYNNEI. V gave up 4 bases and J gave up 1 base, with 8 bases separating them.